These 27 T cell receptor beta chains were all obtained from the same sample, sequenced in a study of blood T cell repertoires in COVID-19 (TCRdb year 2020). Library preparation was by the immunoSEQ multiplex PCR assay. TCRdb took over this immuneACCESS table, retaining in-frame rearrangements with V and J assigned. Such tables are incomplete; in checked studies, under half of the missing clones stem from an unresolved V gene, and the remainder is unexplained. The sample yields fewer than 400,000 clones; 85% to 90% were counted once. Together, the top ten hold about 4.2% of the sample. Source material: PBMCs or T cells enriched from blood (not recorded which). The source is a man aged 25 to 40 who had recovered from COVID-19.

The rearrangement links TRBV11-2 to TRBJ2-1; D remains ambiguous. V was pared by 2 bases and J by 0 bases, with 11 bases between. Per the germline V gene, CDR1 is SGHAT and CDR2 is FQNNGV. The CDR3 length is 16 residues. CDR3 nucleotide sequence: TGTGCCAGCAGCTTAACTGCTAGGAGCTCCTACAATGAGCAGTTCTTC. It yields the protein CASSLTARSSYNEQFF. The full variable domain, completed using reference TRBV11-2 and TRBJ2-1, is EAGVAQSPRYKIIEKRQSVAFWCNPISGHATLYWYQQILGQGPKLLIQFQNNGVVDDSQLPKDRFSAERLKGVDSTLKIQPAKLEDSAVYLCASSLTARSSYNEQFFGPGTRLTVL.

The chain couples TRBV4-1 to TRBJ2-7, with D perhaps matching TRBD2 (5 bases). Germline assignment: CDR1 MGHRA and CDR2 YSYEKL. This CDR3 comprises 17 residues. The ends were cut back, 5 bases at V and 0 bases at J, with 20 bases in the middle. In DNA form, the CDR3 reads TGCGCCAGCAGCAGCGGCCTTTCGCAGGTCTTCTCCTACGAGCAGTACTTC. It is translated as CASSSGLSQVFSYEQYF.

The chain recombines TRBV25-1 with TRBJ1-5, with D tentatively TRBD1 (5 bases). V was shortened by 6 bases and J by 3 bases, with 12 bases between the two germline ends. CDR1 is MGHDK, CDR2 SYGVNS, per germline. The CDR3 spans 14 residues. CDR3 nucleotide sequence: TGTGCCAGCAGCCTTTCGACAGCCAATCAGCCCCAGCATTTT. It yields the protein CASSLSTANQPQHF.

The genes are TRBV20-1 and TRBJ2-7; tentatively, D is TRBD1 (5 bases). V lost 4 bases to trimming and J lost 7 bases, with 11 bases between them. Germline values: CDR1 DFQATT, CDR2 SNEGSKA (reference sequence). This CDR3 is built from 11 residues. Written as DNA, the CDR3 is TGCAGTGCTATCAGGGCCCGGGAGCAGTACTTC. It is translated as CSAIRAREQYF.

The J gene is TRBJ1-4, the V gene TRBV28; 12 positions agree with TRBD1. This CDR3 has 17 amino acids. V was pared by 6 bases and J by 6 bases, with 11 bases of the junction left unmatched. Germline V gives CDR1 MDHEN, CDR2 SYDVKM. CDR3 sequence: CASSPPFGTGGHEKLFF. CDR3 coding DNA: TGTGCCAGCAGCCCTCCCTTTGGGACAGGGGGCCATGAAAAACTGTTTTTT.

The genes are TRBV6-6 and TRBJ2-1; 10 nucleotides agree with TRBD2. CDR1 and CDR2 from the germline V gene are MNHNY and SVGAGI (reference sequence). V shed 5 bases and J 7 bases; nucleotides not matched to a gene: 20. The CDR3 has 19 amino acids. CDR3 loop: CASSPQARFSGGGRNEQFF. In nucleotides, the CDR3 is TGTGCCAGCAGTCCTCAGGCCCGTTTCAGCGGGGGGGGAAGAAATGAGCAGTTCTTC.

This chain uses TRBV2 with TRBJ1-1; 8 positions match TRBD1. The J segment lost 6 bases and the V segment lost 5 bases, leaving 11 bases of the junction unmatched. The CDR3 covers 15 residues. CDR1 is SNHLY and CDR2 is FYNNEI in the germline V gene. The CDR3 here is CASSSDREGGPEAFF. CDR3 DNA sequence: TGTGCCAGCAGTTCGGACAGGGAGGGAGGCCCTGAAGCTTTCTTT.

The J gene is TRBJ1-3, the V gene TRBV28; maybe TRBD1 (5 bases). CDR3 length: 16 amino acids. CDR1 is MDHEN and CDR2 is SYDVKM in the germline V gene. Trimming stripped 5 bases from V and 0 bases from J, with 14 bases between. The CDR3 nucleotides are TGTGCCAGCAGTCCTCAGGGTTTTATCTCTGGAAACACCATATATTTT. Encoded protein: CASSPQGFISGNTIYF. The variable domain in full, completed from reference TRBV28 and TRBJ1-3, reads DVKVTQSSRYLVKRTGEKVFLECVQDMDHENMFWYRQDPGLGLRLIYFSYDVKMKEKGDIPEGYSVSREKKERFSLILESASTNQTSMYLCASSPQGFISGNTIYFGEGSWLTVV.

The chain couples TRBV13 to TRBJ2-1; 12 nucleotides line up with TRBD2. With 5 bases clipped from V and 7 bases from J, the junction kept 9 bases outside the gene matches. Germline CDR1 reads PRHDT; CDR2 reads FYEKMQ (reference sequence). The CDR3 is 16 amino acids. The CDR3 spells CASSPRTSGTTNEQFF. The CDR3 nucleotides are TGTGCCAGCAGCCCACGGACTAGCGGGACAACAAATGAGCAGTTCTTC.

The rearrangement uses TRBV7-9 and TRBJ1-3; 7 bases align to TRBD1. Germline loops: CDR1 SEHNR, CDR2 FQNEAQ (reference sequence). The CDR3 is made up of 14 amino acids. Trimming took 3 bases from V and 7 from J; bases not matched to a gene: 6. CDR3 nucleotides: TGTGCCAGCAGCTTGAAGGGGGCTGAGAACACCATATATTTT. Protein: CASSLKGAENTIYF.

In this sample, this clone turned up once. This chain uses TRBV5-4 with TRBJ2-7; 8 bases map to TRBD2. J gave up 4 bases and V 7 bases, and 13 bases lay outside the gene matches. Germline lookup yields CDR1 SGHNT and CDR2 YYREEE (reference sequence). There are 15 residues in the CDR3. The CDR3 region is CASSAAGDAGYEQYF. In nucleotides, the CDR3 is TGTGCCAGCTCGGCAGCGGGAGATGCGGGATACGAGCAGTACTTC.

The genes are TRBV2 and TRBJ2-7; 10 nucleotides line up with TRBD1. The CDR3 runs to 17 residues. Germline loops: CDR1 SNHLY, CDR2 FYNNEI. V was pared by 3 bases and J by 0 bases, with 8 bases of the junction left unmatched. In DNA form, the CDR3 reads TGTGCCAGCAGTGATGACGGGACAGGGGAACCCTCCTACGAGCAGTACTTC. This translates into CASSDDGTGEPSYEQYF.

The chain joins TRBV24-1 to TRBJ1-5, with D possibly matching TRBD1 (5 bases). Between the trimmed V and J ends, which lost 4 bases and 10 bases, there was a span of 16 bases. The length of the CDR3 is 14 residues. The germline V gene encodes CDR1 KGHDR and CDR2 SFDVKD. Here the CDR3 DNA reads TGTGCCACCAGTGAGTACCGGGACTTCGGCCCCCAGCATTTT. Protein product: CATSEYRDFGPQHF.

J is TRBJ1-1 and V is TRBV28, with D perhaps matching TRBD1 (6 bases). Trimming pared 1 base from V and 1 base from J, leaving 10 bases between. The CDR3 is made up of 15 amino acids. Germline V gives CDR1 MDHEN, CDR2 SYDVKM. The CDR3 nucleotides are TGTGCCAGCAGTTTATATTGGACAGAGAACACTGAAGCTTTCTTT. This encodes CASSLYWTENTEAFF.

This chain uses TRBV9 with TRBJ2-1, with D possibly TRBD2 on 5 matching bases. Trimming shortened V by 0 bases and J by 15 bases, and 22 bases separated the two germline ends. The CDR3 runs 15 residues. CDR1 is SGDLS, CDR2 YYNGEE, per germline. As DNA, the CDR3 is TGTGCCAGCAGCGTAGATGAGGGCCCAATCCGGGTGAGGTTCTTC. Encoded protein: CASSVDEGPIRVRFF.

The gene calls are TRBV28 and TRBJ1-3; D unresolved. V lost 2 bases and J 2 bases, leaving 10 bases between the germline ends. Germline V gene lookup returns CDR1 MDHEN and CDR2 SYDVKM. This CDR3 region has 15 residues. The DNA of the CDR3 is TGTGCCAGCAGTTTACCCCGCAGGACTGGAAACACCATATATTTT. Translating gives CASSLPRRTGNTIYF.

V usage is TRBV19 and J usage is TRBJ1-3, with 11 positions matching TRBD1. In germline, CDR1 is LNHDA, CDR2 SQIVND (reference sequence). Losses at the gene ends were 5 bases for V and 0 bases for J; bases not matched to a gene: 3. CDR3 length equals 16 residues. The CDR3 here is CASSWDRGSSGNTIYF. As DNA, the CDR3 is TGTGCCAGTAGTTGGGACAGGGGGAGCTCTGGAAACACCATATATTTT.

The chain carries TRBV30 and TRBJ2-7; 7 bases align to TRBD1. Looked up from germline, CDR1 is GTSNPN and CDR2 is SVGIG (reference sequence). The CDR3 runs to 13 residues. J lost 2 bases, V lost 2 bases, and 3 bases had no gene match. The CDR3 is CAWSRQGPYEQYF. The CDR3 DNA sequence: TGTGCCTGGAGTCGACAGGGTCCCTACGAGCAGTACTTC.

The V call is TRBV5-6, the J call TRBJ1-1; perhaps TRBD1 as D (6 bases). Germline values: CDR1 SGHDT, CDR2 YYEEEE. CDR3 length equals 14 residues. Trimming stripped 2 bases from V and 4 bases from J, with 12 bases between. The CDR3 DNA follows: TGTGCCAGCAGCTTCCTCAGGGGAGCCACTGAAGCTTTCTTT. Protein: CASSFLRGATEAFF. The full variable domain, in which reference TRBV5-6 and TRBJ1-1 provide the parts outside the CDR3, is DAGVTQSPTHLIKTRGQQVTLRCSPKSGHDTVSWYQQALGQGPQFIFQYYEEEERQRGNFPDRFSGHQFPNYSSELNVNALLLGDSALYLCASSFLRGATEAFFGQGTRLTVV.

This chain connects TRBV24-1 to TRBJ1-5, with 8 nucleotides matching TRBD1. Germline trimming cut 7 bases from V and 4 bases from J; bases unmatched to any gene: 5. The germline V gene has CDR1 KGHDR and CDR2 SFDVKD. This CDR3 contains 14 residues. CDR3: CATRGTGENQPQHF. CDR3 DNA: TGTGCCACCAGGGGGACAGGAGAAAATCAGCCCCAGCATTTT.

Of note for this clone: This sample also contains other DNA sequences that code for the same CDR3. The chain couples TRBV12-3 or TRBV12-4 to TRBJ1-3; D is undetermined. V lost 5 bases and J 0 bases, leaving 5 bases between the germline ends. The length of the CDR3 is 13 residues. The chain's CDR3 is CASSPSSGNTIYF. CDR3 DNA: TGTGCCAGCAGTCCCAGCTCTGGAAACACCATATATTTT.

This rearrangement joins TRBV5-1 to TRBJ2-1; D is possibly TRBD1 (6 bases). Trimming cost V 4 bases and J 9 bases, with 20 bases left between them. CDR1 is SGHRS and CDR2 is YFSETQ in the germline V gene. This CDR3 is 15 amino acids long. The CDR3 region is CASSRASTGSGEQFF. The CDR3 DNA sequence: TGCGCCAGCAGCCGGGCATCCACAGGGTCCGGTGAGCAGTTCTTC. The full variable domain, completed using reference TRBV5-1 and TRBJ2-1, is KAGVTQTPRYLIKTRGQQVTLSCSPISGHRSVSWYQQTPGQGLQFLFEYFSETQRNKGNFPGRFSGRQFSNSRSEMNVSTLELGDSALYLCASSRASTGSGEQFFGPGTRLTVL.

Notes on this clone: The CDR3 end shows no conserved phenylalanine or tryptophan, and so a read error is likely. The DNA is omitted, as the CDR3 cannot be located on it reliably, and the CDR3 follows TCRdb's listing. The rearrangement joins TRBV23-1 to TRBJ1-1. TRBV23-1 is an ORF for which the function is uncertain. From its first to its last residue, the CDR3 has 11 amino acids. CDR3 sequence: CASSQVRRGFG.

The CDR3 sequence: CASSGAPQGSGNTIYF. The DNA of the CDR3 is TGTGCCAGTAGTGGGGCCCCACAGGGCTCTGGAAACACCATATATTTT. V gene TRBV19 combines with J gene TRBJ1-3, with TRBD1 as a possible D gene (6 bases). V was cut by 5 bases and J by 0 bases, with 14 bases left in between. The CDR3 runs to 16 residues. Germline V gene lookup returns CDR1 LNHDA and CDR2 SQIVND (reference sequence).

This clone occurred a few times. CDR3 bases: TGTGCCTGGAGTGTACGTTTAGGGAGGATAGGCACTGAAGCTTTCTTT. Its protein product is CAWSVRLGRIGTEAFF. The chain employs TRBV30 and TRBJ1-1; D gene uncertain. V was trimmed by 0 bases and J by 4 bases, leaving 18 bases between them. CDR3 size: 16 residues. From germline, CDR1 is GTSNPN and CDR2 SVGIG (reference sequence).

Notes on this clone: A junction boundary mismatches the germline segment, possibly from a read error. The chain carries TRBV5-1 and TRBJ2-1; TRBD2 aligns across 8 bases. CDR3 length: 16 residues. Germline values: CDR1 SGHRS, CDR2 YFSETQ. CDR3 residues: CASSLESGSSYNEQFF. CDR3 in DNA: TGCGCCAGCAGTTTGGAAAGCGGGAGCTCCTACAATGAGCAGTTCTTC.

V and J are TRBV6-5 and TRBJ2-7; 8 bases map to TRBD2. This CDR3 is built from 15 residues. Per germline, CDR1 MNHEY and CDR2 SVGAGI. V shed 5 bases and J 0 bases; nucleotides not matched to a gene: 6. The CDR3 DNA reads as TGTGCCAGCAGTCCCCTAGCGGGTAGCTCCTACGAGCAGTACTTC. It specifies CASSPLAGSSYEQYF.